This record concerns one T cell receptor beta chain sequence. The specificity of this receptor is unknown. The input lacks base qualities; no much larger clone sits a single base away. Library prep was done by 5' RACE. The sequencer listed for this sample is Illumina HiSeq 2000. Template switching added a universal primer binding site, and the final cDNA carried a unique molecular identifier that allowed TCR cDNA molecules to be counted accurately. First-strand cDNA for TCR alpha and beta chains was synthesized from specific primers in the conserved constant-segment region. To control for contamination, every cDNA library carried two barcodes: a SMART-Mk sample barcode plus Illumina barcodes. TruSeq adapter sequences and Illumina sample barcodes were added in two successive PCR steps. The Illumina HiSeq platform was used with custom primers to sequence TCR alpha and beta cDNA libraries. Regarding the original processing steps: MiGEC was used to process raw reads and extract unique molecular identifiers, and MiXCR was used to find CDR3 positions. For each individual, recombination models were inferred using an EM algorithm with the repgenHMM and IGoR tools. Shared clonotypes were analyzed with the tcR package in R, and sharing was normalized by the product of cloneset sizes. To study raw recombination without the effects of thymic and clonal selection, out-of-frame nonproductive sequences were analyzed. TCRdb cleaned the public reads at Q25 with fastp, built clones with MiXCR and kept in-frame beta chains. Each CDR3 protein appears once, grouped with its most common genes and DNA. The V and J calls shown here were made by TCRdb, not taken from the authors' results. The sample table records 200,000 to 300,000 distinct CDR3 sequences; roughly 10% of these occur just once. 9% to 10% of the sample belongs to the ten largest clones.

This sample is drawn from a study of identical twins (dated by TCRdb to the mid-2010s). Study-level background: To test whether fetal clonotypes persist, the study used deep sequencing on TCR alpha and beta repertoires from monozygotic twins, unrelated adults of various ages, and cord blood. Replicate twin experiments were performed at different times using different library preparation protocols to rule out contamination. The research as a whole found: Because the same donors could not be followed over many years, the conclusions relied on cross-sectional statistical analysis. Zero-insertion analyses could be partly confounded by invariant T cells such as MAIT and iNKT, although diverse VJ usage argued against such confounding for most clonotypes. In monozygotic twins, recombination models systematically underestimated out-of-frame TCR alpha sharing, but the models matched the sharing seen between unrelated individuals. In beta out-of-frame sequences, excess twin sharing was weaker, because having fewer shared sequences lowered the signal-to-noise ratio. Compared with coincidental sharing between unrelated individuals, an excess of low generation-probability sequences was observed among out-of-frame TCR alpha sequences shared between twins. Fewer insertions were carried by abundant cord blood beta clonotypes; a weaker similar trend was observed in young adult naive repertoires, while no such trend was observed in memory repertoires.

Every donor in the study was a healthy Caucasian. Using Miltenyi CD45RO+ enrichment and human naive T-cell isolation kits, memory (CD45RO+) and naive T cells were isolated from PBMC. Looking up the germline V gene yields CDR1 SGHVS and CDR2 FQNEAQ. The CDR3 spans 15 residues, from the cysteine through the phenylalanine. The sequence is cut down to CDR3 DNA, 45 bases in frame from base 1. The germline V and J ends show losses of 5 bases and 11 bases respectively, and no gene match explains 15 bases of the junction. Here the chain combines TRBV7-8 and TRBJ2-1; 7 central bases correspond to TRBD1. The sample consisted of memory T cells sorted from blood. Taken with the paper, the label for cell subset or site translates to: CD45RO+ enriched T cells. The origin of this receptor is a man aged 50 to 60 in good health. This receptor has the CDR3 CASSTYRGPTLQQFF. The DNA reads as follows: TGTGCCAGCAGCACCTACAGGGGCCCAACCCTTCAGCAGTTCTTC.